This T cell receptor (beta chain) stems from a study of technical replicates of blood from a handful of donors. This CDR3 region has 17 residues. Repertoires were generated with immunoSEQ multiplex PCR, while TCRdb's copy carries only in-frame clones and drops some. The sample yields around 70,000 clones, roughly 94% seen once. The chain has TRBV21-1 and TRBJ1-5; the table names TRBD1, a call not compared with the DNA. TRBV21-1 is noted as a pseudogene. Sequencing was performed on T cells isolated from PBMCs. This TCR came from a human donor in good health. In DNA, the CDR3 is TGTGCCAGCAGCAAAGATAAAGTTGGGCAGCACAATCAGCCCCAGCATTTT. Protein: CASSKDKVGQHNQPQHF.